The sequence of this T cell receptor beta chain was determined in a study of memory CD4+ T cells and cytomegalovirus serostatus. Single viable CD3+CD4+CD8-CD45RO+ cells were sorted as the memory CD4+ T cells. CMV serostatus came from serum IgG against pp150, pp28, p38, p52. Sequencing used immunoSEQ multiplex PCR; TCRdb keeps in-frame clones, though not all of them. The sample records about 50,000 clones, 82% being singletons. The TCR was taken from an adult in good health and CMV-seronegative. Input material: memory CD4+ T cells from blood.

This CDR3 is CASRDGASGYTF. For the CDR3, the DNA is TGTGCCAGCAGAGACGGGGCATCCGGCTACACCTTC. The gene calls are TRBV2 and TRBJ1-2, with D perhaps matching TRBD1 (5 bases). The germline CDR1 and CDR2 sequences are SNHLY and FYNNEI. The CDR3 sequence is 12 residues long. With 6 bases removed from V and 8 bases from J, the gap between germline ends came to 13 bases.